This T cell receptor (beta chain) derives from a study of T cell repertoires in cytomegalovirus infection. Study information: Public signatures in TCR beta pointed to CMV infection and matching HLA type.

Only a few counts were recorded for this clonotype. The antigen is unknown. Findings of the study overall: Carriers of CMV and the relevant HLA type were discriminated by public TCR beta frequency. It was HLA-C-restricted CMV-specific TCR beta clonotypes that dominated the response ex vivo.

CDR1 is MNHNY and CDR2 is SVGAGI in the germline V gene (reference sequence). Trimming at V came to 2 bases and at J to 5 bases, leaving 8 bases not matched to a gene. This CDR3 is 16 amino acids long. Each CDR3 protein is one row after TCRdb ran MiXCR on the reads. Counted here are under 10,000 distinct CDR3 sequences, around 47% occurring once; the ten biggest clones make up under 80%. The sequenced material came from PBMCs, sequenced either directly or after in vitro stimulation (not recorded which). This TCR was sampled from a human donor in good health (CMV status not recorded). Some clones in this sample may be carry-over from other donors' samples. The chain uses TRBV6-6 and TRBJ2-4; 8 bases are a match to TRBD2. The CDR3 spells CASSYEQRGKENIQYF. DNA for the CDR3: TGTGCCAGCAGTTACGAACAGCGGGGGAAGGAAAACATTCAGTACTTC.